A selection of T cell receptor beta chains follows, all from one sample in a study of blood T cell repertoires in COVID-19. Some clones are missing from TCRdb's copy, which holds only in-frame ones; the method was immunoSEQ multiplex PCR. The repertoire holds 150,000 to 200,000 clones, with around 76% as singletons. The sample consisted of peripheral blood. All receptors derive from a woman in her 70s with acute or convalescent COVID-19. Both conserved end residues are part of each CDR3. The D gene is left open where the match is weak. A row's size may be missing; if present it is once, few, many or a size class.

v_call,j_call,d_call,clone_size,cdr3_nt,cdr3_aa
TRBV19,TRBJ1-1,-,-,TGTGCCAGTAGTGCATACCCCGACAGGCTGAACACTGAAGCTTTCTTT,CASSAYPDRLNTEAFF
TRBV6-5,TRBJ2-5,TRBD1,-,TGTGCCACCGGCAGGGGGAGTATTGAGACCCAGTACTTC,CATGRGSIETQYF
TRBV19,TRBJ2-5,-,-,TGTGCCAGTAGTATAACGGCTAGTCAAGAGACCCAGTACTTC,CASSITASQETQYF
TRBV2,TRBJ1-5,-,-,TGTGCCAGCAGTCAACAGGGTGCAGGTCAGCCCCAGCATTTT,CASSQQGAGQPQHF
TRBV7-7,TRBJ2-3,TRBD2,-,TGTGCCAGCAGCCCCAACTCGGGACTAGCGGGAACATGGGGGACAGATACGCAGTATTTT,CASSPNSGLAGTWGTDTQYF
TRBV3-1/TRBV3-2,TRBJ1-2,TRBD1,-,TGTGCCAGCAGCCAGATAGAGACAGGGGGCAATGGCTACACCTTC,CASSQIETGGNGYTF
TRBV3-1/TRBV3-2,TRBJ2-1,TRBD1,-,TGTGCCAGCAGCCAAGATCTTGGCAGGGGGCTCCATTTATACAATGAGCAGTTCTTC,CASSQDLGRGLHLYNEQFF
TRBV6-5,TRBJ2-1,-,-,TGTGCCAGCAGTTACTACGTGAGCTCCTACAATGAGCAGTTCTTC,CASSYYVSSYNEQFF
TRBV6-5,TRBJ2-2,TRBD2,-,TGTGCCAGCAGCCTACTGGCGGGAGCCACCGGGGAGCTGTTTTTT,CASSLLAGATGELFF
TRBV5-1,TRBJ1-6,-,-,TGCGCCAGCAGCTTGGATATGTCCGTCGATCGGGCACCCCTCCACTTT,CASSLDMSVDRAPLHF
TRBV4-3,TRBJ2-7,-,-,TGCGCCAGCAGCCAAGAGCCGGGACACGCTTACGAGCAGTACTTC,CASSQEPGHAYEQYF
TRBV2,TRBJ2-2,-,-,TGTGCCAGCAGCGCGGTCTCGAACACCGGGGAGCTGTTTTTT,CASSAVSNTGELFF
TRBV7-2,TRBJ2-7,-,-,TGTGCCAGCAGCTTACTATCCACTGGAGGGATTTCCTACGAGCAGTACTTC,CASSLLSTGGISYEQYF
TRBV3-1/TRBV3-2,TRBJ2-3,-,-,TGTGCCAGCAGCCTGTGGGAGACAGATACGCAGTATTTT,CASSLWETDTQYF
TRBV7-2,TRBJ1-2,-,-,TGTGCCAGCAGCTCCGGCGGGGGGCCGGGGGGCTACACCTTC,CASSSGGGPGGYTF
TRBV5-6,TRBJ1-3,-,-,TGTGCCAGCAGCTTAGGGACTTTTTCTGGAAACACCATATATTTT,CASSLGTFSGNTIYF
TRBV7-2,TRBJ1-2,TRBD1,once,TGTGCCAGCAGCTGGGGGACAGGCCACTATGGCTACACCTTC,CASSWGTGHYGYTF
TRBV29-1,TRBJ1-6,TRBD1,-,TGCAGCGCCACCTCGGACAGGGGGCGCAACTCACCCCTCCACTTT,CSATSDRGRNSPLHF
TRBV6-4,TRBJ2-1,TRBD2,-,TGTGCCAGCAGTGACGGAGGCGGGAGGGGGTACAATGAGCAGTTCTTC,CASSDGGGRGYNEQFF
TRBV4-1,TRBJ2-7,TRBD2,-,TGCGCCAGCAGCCCACACCTAGCGGGAGAGGACGAGCAGTACTTC,CASSPHLAGEDEQYF
TRBV4-3,TRBJ1-2,-,-,TGCGCCAGCAGCCAAGATAACAGGGAGAACTATGGCTACACCTTC,CASSQDNRENYGYTF
TRBV12-3/TRBV12-4,TRBJ1-1,-,-,TGTGCCAGCAGTTTGGGAGGAGACACTGAAGCTTTCTTT,CASSLGGDTEAFF
TRBV28,TRBJ2-1,TRBD2,once,TGTGCCAGCAGTTTACGCTCTAGCGGGGTCTCCTACAATGAGCAGTTCTTC,CASSLRSSGVSYNEQFF
TRBV7-8,TRBJ2-7,-,few,TGTGCCAGCAGCTTAGTGAGGGCCTACGAGCAGTACTTC,CASSLVRAYEQYF
TRBV5-5,TRBJ1-1,TRBD1,-,TGTGCCAGCAGCTTCTACCAGGGGGCGATCATTAAGAACACTGAAGCTTTCTTT,CASSFYQGAIIKNTEAFF
TRBV7-9,TRBJ1-2,-,-,TGTGCCAGCAGCTCCAGACAGTTTAACTATGGCTACACCTTC,CASSSRQFNYGYTF
TRBV5-1,TRBJ2-2,TRBD1,-,TGCGCCAGCAGCTTGGGGGCACAGGGGTCCGGGGAGCTGTTTTTT,CASSLGAQGSGELFF
TRBV24-1,TRBJ2-1,TRBD1,-,TGTGCCACCAGTGATTCCGACAGGGGGTCTAACAATGAGCAGTTCTTC,CATSDSDRGSNNEQFF
TRBV6-2/TRBV6-3,TRBJ1-4,TRBD1,-,TGTGCCAGCAGTTACGGGACAGGGCTTAGTGGTGTCGCCTCGGAACTGTTTTTT,CASSYGTGLSGVASELFF
TRBV28,TRBJ2-7,-,-,TGTGCCAGCAGTTTCCTAATTCAGGGCCACGAGCAGTACTTC,CASSFLIQGHEQYF
TRBV10-3,TRBJ1-2,-,-,TGTGCCACTGCAGCTGACAGGTCCGCTGGCTACACCTTC,CATAADRSAGYTF
TRBV7-9,TRBJ2-1,TRBD1,-,TGTGCCAGCAGCGCCTATCGTGGGACAGGCGGCCTCTACAATGAGCAGTTCTTC,CASSAYRGTGGLYNEQFF
TRBV21-1,TRBJ1-5,-,few,TGTGCCAGCAGCAAAGGCGGCAAGGGGAAACAGCCCCAGCATTTT,CASSKGGKGKQPQHF
TRBV4-3,TRBJ1-1,-,-,TGCGCCAGCAGCCACGGACCCGGGAATGGGGCTGAAGCTTTCTTT,CASSHGPGNGAEAFF
TRBV6-2/TRBV6-3,TRBJ2-1,TRBD1,-,TGTGCCAGCAGTTGGACAGGCTCCTACAATGAGCAGTTCTTC,CASSWTGSYNEQFF
TRBV5-4,TRBJ1-1,-,-,TGTGCCAGCAGCCTGGGAGTGACAACGAACACTGAAGCTTTCTTT,CASSLGVTTNTEAFF
TRBV5-1,TRBJ2-1,TRBD2,-,TGCGCCAGCAGCTTGGCCCCCACGGGAGGTTACAATGAGCAGTTCTTC,CASSLAPTGGYNEQFF
TRBV6-6,TRBJ1-2,TRBD1,-,TGTGCCAGCAGTCTCGGGACAGGGGTAGGCTACACCTTC,CASSLGTGVGYTF
TRBV5-6,TRBJ2-2,TRBD1,once,TGTGCCAGCAGCTTGGGGCAGGGGGACACCGGGGAGCTGTTTTTT,CASSLGQGDTGELFF
TRBV21-1,TRBJ1-3,-,-,TGTGCCAGCAGCAAATGGGGGGGACAGGGGGCATCTGGAAACACCATATATTTT,CASSKWGGQGASGNTIYF
TRBV5-4,TRBJ2-7,-,-,TGTGCCAGCAGCTTGGGGGCAGGCACGAGCTCCTACGAGCAGTACTTC,CASSLGAGTSSYEQYF
TRBV7-9,TRBJ1-6,TRBD1,-,TGTGCCAGCTCGGAGGGGGCCACGAATTCACCCCTCCACTTT,CASSEGATNSPLHF
TRBV7-8,TRBJ1-1,TRBD1,-,TGTGCCAGCAGCTGGGGACAGGGGAACACTGAAGCTTTCTTT,CASSWGQGNTEAFF
TRBV24-1,TRBJ2-6,TRBD1,-,TGTGCCACCAGTGATCCCGGGACAGGGGGGAACAACGTCCTGACTTTC,CATSDPGTGGNNVLTF
TRBV14,TRBJ1-2,-,-,TGTGCCAGCAGTCTTACTACAGGAATCGGTTTTGGCTACACCTTC,CASSLTTGIGFGYTF
TRBV4-3,TRBJ1-2,TRBD1,-,TGCGCCAGCAGCCAATCCGGACAGGGTGGCTATGGCTACACCTTC,CASSQSGQGGYGYTF
TRBV19,TRBJ2-5,-,-,TGTGCCAGTGGCGGGATTGAGACCCAGTACTTC,CASGGIETQYF